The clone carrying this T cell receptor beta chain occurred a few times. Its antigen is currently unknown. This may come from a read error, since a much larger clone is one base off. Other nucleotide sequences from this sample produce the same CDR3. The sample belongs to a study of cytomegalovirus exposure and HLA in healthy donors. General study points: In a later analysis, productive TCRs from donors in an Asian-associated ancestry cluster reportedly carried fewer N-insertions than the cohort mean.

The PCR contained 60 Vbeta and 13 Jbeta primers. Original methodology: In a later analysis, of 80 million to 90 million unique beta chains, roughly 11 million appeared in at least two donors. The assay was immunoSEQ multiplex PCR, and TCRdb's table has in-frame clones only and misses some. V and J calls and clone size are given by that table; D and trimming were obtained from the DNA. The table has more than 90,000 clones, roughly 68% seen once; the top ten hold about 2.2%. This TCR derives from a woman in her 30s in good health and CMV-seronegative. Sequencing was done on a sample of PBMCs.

CDR3 amino acids: CASSQDQGTGELFF. DNA of the CDR3: TGCGCCAGCAGCCAAGACCAGGGCACCGGGGAGCTGTTTTTT. The rearrangement joins TRBV4-1 to TRBJ2-2; D is possibly TRBD1 (5 bases). The germline V gene encodes CDR1 MGHRA and CDR2 YSYEKL. The CDR3 loop spans 14 amino acids. V was clipped by 0 bases and J by 4 bases, with 6 bases between them.